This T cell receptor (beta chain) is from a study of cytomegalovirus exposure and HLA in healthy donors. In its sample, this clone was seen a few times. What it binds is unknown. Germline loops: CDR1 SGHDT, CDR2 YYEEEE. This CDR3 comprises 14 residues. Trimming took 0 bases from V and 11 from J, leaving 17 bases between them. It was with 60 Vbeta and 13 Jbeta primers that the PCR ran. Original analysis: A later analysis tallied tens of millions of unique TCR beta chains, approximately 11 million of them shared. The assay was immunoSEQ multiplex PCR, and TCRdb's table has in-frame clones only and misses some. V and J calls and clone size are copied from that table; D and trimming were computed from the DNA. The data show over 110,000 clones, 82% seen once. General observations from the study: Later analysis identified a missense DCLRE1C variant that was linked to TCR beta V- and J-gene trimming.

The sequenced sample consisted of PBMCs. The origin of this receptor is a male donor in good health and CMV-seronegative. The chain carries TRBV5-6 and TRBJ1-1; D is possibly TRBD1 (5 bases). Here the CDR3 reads CASSLAAQGGEAFF. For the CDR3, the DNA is TGTGCCAGCAGCTTGGCCGCGCAGGGCGGGGAGGCTTTCTTT. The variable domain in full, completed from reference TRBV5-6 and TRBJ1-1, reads DAGVTQSPTHLIKTRGQQVTLRCSPKSGHDTVSWYQQALGQGPQFIFQYYEEEERQRGNFPDRFSGHQFPNYSSELNVNALLLGDSALYLCASSLAAQGGEAFFGQGTRLTVV.